The T cell receptor (beta chain) described here comes from a study of blood T cell repertoires in COVID-19. Study in general: PBMCs, B-cell-depleted T cells, or T cells provided the cDNA or gDNA that made up the material.

Germline CDR1 SQVTM, CDR2 ANQGSEA. With 7 bases clipped from V and 2 bases from J, the junction kept 9 bases outside the gene matches. The length of the CDR3 is 14 residues. Libraries were prepared by immunoSEQ multiplex PCR; TCRdb keeps only in-frame clonotypes and omits some of them. The sample gives some 76,000 clones, roughly 90% of which show up once; approximately 19% is in the top ten. This sequence joins TRBV29-1 and TRBJ2-3; TRBD1 aligns across 7 bases. Sequenced material: peripheral blood. This sequence was found in a man older than 75 in a cohort sampled during active COVID-19. The CDR3 region has the DNA TGCAGCGCCAGACAGGGCAGTGTCACAGATACGCAGTATTTT. It translates to CSARQGSVTDTQYF.